The T cell receptor (beta chain) under discussion was sequenced for a study of T cell changes during pregnancy in multiple sclerosis. Germline trimming cut 4 bases from V and 1 base from J; bases unmatched to any gene: 7. CDR1 and CDR2 (germline): MGHRA, YSYEKL. The CDR3 is 17 residues long. This clone was seen only once. Measured with immunoSEQ multiplex PCR; TCRdb has only the in-frame clones, and not every one. The sample lists 45,000 to 60,000 clones; approximately 92% were seen once. This sequence joins TRBV4-1 and TRBJ2-7, with 13 bases matching TRBD2. Sequencing was performed on CD8+ T cells from peripheral blood mononuclear cells, taken in the second trimester of pregnancy. This clonotype was obtained from a female donor with multiple sclerosis, enrolled in a pregnancy study. For the CDR3, the DNA is TGCGCCAGCAGCCCAGGACTAGCGGGAGAAGAATCCTACGAGCAGTACTTC. Amino acids: CASSPGLAGEESYEQYF.